The sequence of this T cell receptor (beta chain) was determined in a study of T cell repertoires in cytomegalovirus infection. The overall study: HLA-B-restricted CMV epitopes that are well studied, plus recently identified HLA-C-restricted ones, were used by the study. Signatures in public TCR beta sequences pointed to both CMV infection and matching HLA type. Notes on the study in general: Ex vivo, HLA-C-restricted CMV-specific TCR beta clonotypes prevailed over the rest of the response. Summed frequency of public TCR beta families distinguished CMV carriers with the relevant HLA.

TCRdb reprocessed the reads via MiXCR and lists one record per CDR3 protein. The table lists around 710,000 distinct CDR3 sequences, about 29% of them singletons. The germline gives CDR1 MNHEY, CDR2 SMNVEV (reference sequence). CDR3 length: 15 amino acids. J gave up 6 bases and V 2 bases, and 7 bases lay outside the gene matches. Worth noting for this clonotype: The antigen is not known.

This sample comprised cultured CD8+ T cells from PBMCs, obtained from culture after CMV antigen stimulation. The receptor was isolated from a human donor in good health (CMV status not recorded). Some clones in this sample may be carry-over from other donors' samples. The chain combines TRBV27 with TRBJ1-2; the match to TRBD1 covers 9 bases. The CDR3 DNA follows: TGTGCCAGCAGTTTAGCCCATACAGGGGGCCATGGCTACACCTTC. This codes for CASSLAHTGGHGYTF.